A single sample is the source of the 20 T cell receptor beta chains below, sequenced in a study of T cells in Graves' hyperthyroidism and ophthalmopathy. The TCR beta CDR3 regions underwent amplification using RNA transcripts as the source. Primed by the HTBI set, a first-round RT-PCR was run on the TCR CDR3. TCRdb re-derived calls from the multiplex PCR reads in MiXCR, one entry per CDR3 protein. The table lists roughly 580,000 distinct CDR3 sequences, about 14% of them singletons. Sequenced sample: blood. All receptors derive from a woman aged 25-40 years with Graves' hyperthyroidism that later progressed to Graves' ophthalmopathy.

This clonotype was seen many times. The gene calls are TRBV28 and TRBJ2-3; D gene ambiguous. The CDR3 contains 10 residues. Trimming left V 2 bases short and J 7 bases short, with 1 base between. Germline V gene lookup returns CDR1 MDHEN and CDR2 SYDVKM. This CDR3 is CASSLNTQYF. CDR3 bases: TGTGCCAGCAGTTTAAATACGCAGTATTTT.

Many counts were recorded for this clonotype. The chain combines TRBV5-1 with TRBJ1-1; no reliable D call. Germline CDR1 is SGHRS and CDR2 is YFSETQ. The V end was cut by 2 bases, the J end by 6 bases, with 20 bases between. The CDR3 is 16 residues long. The CDR3 reads CASSFRTNTPSAEAFF. The CDR3 DNA reads TGCGCCAGCAGCTTCAGAACAAATACCCCTTCCGCTGAAGCTTTCTTT.

This clonotype was recorded at least ten times. The chain uses TRBV27 and TRBJ2-7; tentatively, D is TRBD1 (6 bases). Germline-derived CDR1 and CDR2 are MNHEY and SMNVEV (reference sequence). CDR3 size: 14 residues. The V end lost 2 bases, the J end lost 3 bases, and 11 bases lay between the germline ends. CDR3 nucleotides: TGTGCCAGCAGTTTACTGCCAGGGGTCTACGAGCAGTACTTC. Its protein product is CASSLLPGVYEQYF.

The chain carries TRBV28 and TRBJ2-7; tentative D call: TRBD2 (6 bases). In germline, CDR1 is MDHEN, CDR2 SYDVKM. CDR3 length: 18 amino acids. Trimming shortened V by 10 bases and J by 2 bases, and 30 bases separated the two germline ends. The CDR3 loop is CATGSGLAVMMGTYEQYF. Written as DNA, the CDR3 is TGTGCCACCGGATCGGGTTTAGCGGTAATGATGGGGACCTACGAGCAGTACTTC.

This clonotype was observed at least ten times. The chain is built from TRBV24-1 and TRBJ2-7, with 10 positions matching TRBD2. Trimming took 3 bases from V and 2 from J; bases not matched to a gene: 6. The CDR3 runs to 16 residues. The germline V gene encodes CDR1 KGHDR and CDR2 SFDVKD. The CDR3 DNA reads as TGTGCCACCAGTGATCCGACTAGCGGGTCTCCCTACGAGCAGTACTTC. It encodes CATSDPTSGSPYEQYF.

This clonotype was seen many times. The chain couples TRBV2 to TRBJ1-4; 8 nucleotides agree with TRBD1. In germline, CDR1 is SNHLY, CDR2 FYNNEI. Germline trimming cut 0 bases from V and 6 bases from J; bases unmatched to any gene: 6. The CDR3 runs to 16 residues. CDR3 protein: CASSEAIGQGDEKLFF. CDR3 nucleotides: TGTGCCAGCAGTGAAGCTATCGGACAGGGTGATGAAAAACTGTTTTTT. The complete variable domain, with remaining parts taken from reference TRBV2 and TRBJ1-4, reads EPEVTQTPSHQVTQMGQEVILRCVPISNHLYFYWYRQILGQKVEFLVSFYNNEISEKSEIFDDQFSVERPDGSNFTLKIRSTKLEDSAMYFCASSEAIGQGDEKLFFGSGTQLSVL.

This clonotype was observed many times. This chain joins TRBV6-6 and TRBJ2-2; D is unresolved. V was cut by 0 bases and J by 4 bases, with 9 bases left in between. This CDR3 is 15 amino acids long. Germline V CDR1 and CDR2: MNHNY, SVGAGI (reference sequence). The CDR3: CASSYSLLGTGELFF. DNA of the CDR3: TGTGCCAGCAGTTACTCCCTTTTGGGCACCGGGGAGCTGTTTTTT.

The chain combines TRBV28 with TRBJ1-5; D may be TRBD1 (5 bases). The CDR3 runs to 15 residues. From germline, CDR1 is MDHEN and CDR2 SYDVKM. Trimming took off 5 bases at V and 3 bases at J, with 14 bases between the two ends. The CDR3 is CASSTPRQINQPQHF. The CDR3 DNA is TGTGCCAGCAGTACCCCGAGACAGATCAATCAGCCCCAGCATTTT.

This clonotype was counted between two and nine times. The chain is built from TRBV7-9 and TRBJ1-1, with TRBD1 as a possible D gene (6 bases). Trimming left V 5 bases short and J 0 bases short, with 13 bases between. The germline gives CDR1 SEHNR, CDR2 FQNEAQ (reference sequence). CDR3 size: 15 residues. The CDR3 DNA follows: TGTGCCAGCAGCCCATCCCAGGGGATGAACACTGAAGCTTTCTTT. Its protein product is CASSPSQGMNTEAFF.

At least ten counts were recorded for this clonotype. The rearrangement uses TRBV12-3 or TRBV12-4 and TRBJ1-3; possibly TRBD1 for D (5 bases). This CDR3 spans 15 amino acids. The V end was cut by 2 bases, the J end by 3 bases, with 11 bases between. CDR3 nucleotides: TGTGCCAGCAGTTTACGCTCAGGGTATGGAAACACCATATATTTT. It yields the protein CASSLRSGYGNTIYF.

This clonotype was picked up a small number of times. The rearrangement links TRBV20-1 to TRBJ2-7, with a weak D call TRBD1 (5 bases). From germline, CDR1 is DFQATT and CDR2 SNEGSKA (reference sequence). The CDR3 is made up of 14 amino acids. Trimming left V 4 bases short and J 3 bases short, with 16 bases between. This chain's CDR3 is CSAMTANYYYEQYF. The CDR3 DNA reads as TGCAGTGCTATGACAGCCAACTACTACTACGAGCAGTACTTC.

This chain links TRBV9 with TRBJ2-1, with TRBD2 identical over 10 bases. The V and J ends lost 2 bases and 7 bases, in that order; junction bases with no gene match: 12. Per germline, CDR1 SGDLS and CDR2 YYNGEE. This CDR3 spans 17 amino acids. DNA for the CDR3: TGTGCCAGCAGCGTGATGAGCGGGAGGGCCTTACTGAATGAGCAGTTCTTC. Its protein product is CASSVMSGRALLNEQFF.

This clonotype has a handful of counts. This chain connects TRBV5-1 to TRBJ2-1; maybe TRBD1 (5 bases). V lost 2 bases to trimming and J lost 5 bases, with 17 bases between them. The CDR3 is 16 residues long. Germline V gene data show CDR1 as SGHRS and CDR2 as YFSETQ. The DNA for the CDR3 is TGCGCCAGCAGCTTACACCGGGTCAGGGATAACAATGAGCAGTTCTTC. The encoded protein is CASSLHRVRDNNEQFF.

This clonotype has a single count. This may come from a read error, since a much larger clone is one base off. This rearrangement joins TRBV10-3 to TRBJ2-4; TRBD1 is a possible D gene (6 bases). This CDR3 contains 16 residues. Germline assignment: CDR1 ENHRY and CDR2 SYGVKD. CDR3 nucleotide sequence: TGTGCCATCAGTGAGAGAGGGGACAACCAAGGAAACACTCAGTACTTC. It translates to CAISERGDNQGNTQYF.

Concerning this clonotype: This sequence may be a read error, since a much larger clone differs from it by one base. V is TRBV20-1 and J is TRBJ1-2; D is possibly TRBD1 (6 bases). From germline, CDR1 is DFQATT and CDR2 SNEGSKA (reference sequence). The CDR3 runs to 15 residues. The V and J ends lost 5 bases and 7 bases respectively, with 23 bases between them. In DNA, the CDR3 is TGCAGTGCTCGCCAAGGGCCGGCAGGGGCCAGTGGCTACACCTTC. Translated: CSARQGPAGASGYTF.

This clonotype was observed many times. The rearrangement joins TRBV6-1 to TRBJ2-7; 11 nucleotides agree with TRBD2. Per the germline V gene, CDR1 is MNHNS and CDR2 is SASEGT. This CDR3 contains 16 residues. V shed 6 bases, J shed 4 bases, and the junction held 11 bases outside the gene matches. The CDR3 nucleotides read TGTGCCAGCAGACCCGGGACTAGCGGCCGGACTTACGAGCAGTACTTC. Translated: CASRPGTSGRTYEQYF.

This clonotype has only a few counts. Here the CDR3 DNA reads TGCGCCAGCAGGCGACCCGGGACTAGCGACACCGGGGAGCTGTTTTTT. Protein sequence: CASRRPGTSDTGELFF. This chain uses TRBV5-1 with TRBJ2-2, with TRBD2 matching 10 bases. The CDR3 has 16 amino acids. CDR1 and CDR2 from the germline V gene are SGHRS and YFSETQ. With V trimmed by 5 bases and J by 3 bases, 7 bases remained unmatched.

This clonotype was counted ten times or more. This chain uses TRBV3-1 with TRBJ1-1, with a tentative D call TRBD1 (6 bases). V lost 4 bases, J lost 0 bases, and 12 bases lay in between. Germline CDR1 and CDR2: LGHDT and YNNKEL (reference sequence). CDR3 length equals 15 residues. The CDR3 DNA reads as TGTGCCAGCAGCCTTGGACAGCTCATGAACACTGAAGCTTTCTTT. Its translation is CASSLGQLMNTEAFF.

In its sample, this clonotype was seen many times. The gene calls are TRBV2 and TRBJ1-5; tentative D call: TRBD1 (5 bases). The germline CDR1 and CDR2 sequences are SNHLY and FYNNEI. Trimming removed 8 bases from V and 0 bases from J, with 8 bases in between. The CDR3 is made up of 13 amino acids. The CDR3 nucleotides read TGTGCCAGCGCGGGACCTAGCAATCAGCCCCAGCATTTT. Protein: CASAGPSNQPQHF. Supplemented by reference TRBV2 and TRBJ1-5, the full variable domain reads EPEVTQTPSHQVTQMGQEVILRCVPISNHLYFYWYRQILGQKVEFLVSFYNNEISEKSEIFDDQFSVERPDGSNFTLKIRSTKLEDSAMYFCASAGPSNQPQHFGDGTRLSIL.

At least ten counts were recorded for this clonotype. The CDR3 loop reads CASSYWPGGTEAFF. The DNA of the CDR3 is TGTGCCAGCAGTTACTGGCCGGGGGGCACTGAAGCTTTCTTT. The chain carries TRBV6-2 or TRBV6-3 and TRBJ1-1, with TRBD1 as a possible D gene (5 bases). V was trimmed by 1 base and J by 4 bases, leaving 10 bases between them. The germline V gene has CDR1 MNHEY and CDR2 SVGEGT. CDR3 length: 14 residues.